This T cell receptor (beta chain) was documented in a study of blood T cell repertoires in COVID-19. About the study: Acute and convalescent COVID-19 samples came from the United States, Italy and Spain.

Original methodology: How many nucleated cells were present was estimated from reference gene primer amplification. The data were produced by immunoSEQ multiplex PCR, yet TCRdb's version contains in-frame clones alone and is incomplete. The V and J calls and clone size come from that table; D and trimming were worked out from the DNA. The table shows under 350,000 clones, with 80% to 90% occurring only once. Germline-derived CDR1 and CDR2 are SGHRS and YFSETQ. The CDR3 consists of 18 residues. The V gene lost 5 bases and the J gene lost 7 bases, with 25 bases spanning the gap. V usage is TRBV5-1 and J usage is TRBJ1-6; weak D call: TRBD1 (5 bases). The sample consisted of peripheral blood. This TCR came from a woman between 65 and 79 years old with acute or convalescent COVID-19. In DNA form, the CDR3 reads TGCGCCAGCAGTCCCCTGGGGGGGAGGGGAATTAAGAATTCACCCCTCCACTTT. Translating it yields CASSPLGGRGIKNSPLHF.